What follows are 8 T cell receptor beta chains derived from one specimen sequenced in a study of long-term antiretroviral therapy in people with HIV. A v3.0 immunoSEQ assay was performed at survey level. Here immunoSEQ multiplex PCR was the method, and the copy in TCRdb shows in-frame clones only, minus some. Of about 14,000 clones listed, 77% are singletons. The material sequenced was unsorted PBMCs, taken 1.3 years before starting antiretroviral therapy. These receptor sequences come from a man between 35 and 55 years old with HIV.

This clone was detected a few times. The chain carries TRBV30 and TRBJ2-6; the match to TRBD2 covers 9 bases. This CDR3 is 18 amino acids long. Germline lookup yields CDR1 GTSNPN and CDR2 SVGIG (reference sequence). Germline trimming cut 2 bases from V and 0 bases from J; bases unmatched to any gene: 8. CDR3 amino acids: CAWSMQRGAPSGANVLTF. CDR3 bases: TGTGCCTGGAGTATGCAGCGGGGGGCCCCCTCTGGGGCCAACGTCCTGACTTTC.

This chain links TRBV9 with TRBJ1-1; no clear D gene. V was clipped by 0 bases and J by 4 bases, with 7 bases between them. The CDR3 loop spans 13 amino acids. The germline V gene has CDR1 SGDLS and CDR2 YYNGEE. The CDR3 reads CASSVEGGTEAFF. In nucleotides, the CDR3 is TGTGCCAGCAGCGTAGAGGGAGGCACTGAAGCTTTCTTT. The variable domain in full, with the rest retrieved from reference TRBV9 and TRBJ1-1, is DSGVTQTPKHLITATGQRVTLRCSPRSGDLSVYWYQQSLDQGLQFLIQYYNGEERAKGNILERFSAQQFPDLHSELNLSSLELGDSALYFCASSVEGGTEAFFGQGTRLTVV.

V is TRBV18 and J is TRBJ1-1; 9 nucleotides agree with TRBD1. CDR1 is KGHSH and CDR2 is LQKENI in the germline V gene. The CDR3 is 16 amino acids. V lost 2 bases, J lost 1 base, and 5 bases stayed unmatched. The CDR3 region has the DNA TGTGCCAGCTCACCATGGACAGGGGACAGGAACACTGAAGCTTTCTTT. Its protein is CASSPWTGDRNTEAFF.

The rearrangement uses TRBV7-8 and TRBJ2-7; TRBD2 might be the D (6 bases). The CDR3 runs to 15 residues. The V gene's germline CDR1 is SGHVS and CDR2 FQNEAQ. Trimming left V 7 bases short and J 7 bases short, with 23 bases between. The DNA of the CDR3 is TGTGCCAGCACTCTTCTTCCCGGGGAGGCGGATGAGCAGTACTTC. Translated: CASTLLPGEADEQYF.

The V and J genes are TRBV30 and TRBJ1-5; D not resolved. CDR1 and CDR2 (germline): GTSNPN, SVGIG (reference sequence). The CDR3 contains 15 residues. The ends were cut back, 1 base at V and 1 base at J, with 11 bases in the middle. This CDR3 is CAWSERTVSNQPQHF. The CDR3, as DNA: TGTGCCTGGAGTGAACGTACAGTGAGCAATCAGCCCCAGCATTTT.

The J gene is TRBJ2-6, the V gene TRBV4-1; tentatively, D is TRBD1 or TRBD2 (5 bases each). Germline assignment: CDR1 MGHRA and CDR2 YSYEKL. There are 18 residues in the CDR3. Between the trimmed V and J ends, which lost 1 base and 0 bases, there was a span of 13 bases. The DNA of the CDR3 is TGCGCCAGCAGCCAAGGGGTGGGGACCTCCTCTGGGGCCAACGTCCTGACTTTC. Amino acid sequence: CASSQGVGTSSGANVLTF.

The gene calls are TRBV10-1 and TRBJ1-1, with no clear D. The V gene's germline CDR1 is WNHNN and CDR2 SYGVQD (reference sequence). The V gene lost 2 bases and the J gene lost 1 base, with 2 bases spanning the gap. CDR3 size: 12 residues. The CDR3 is CASSEPNTEAFF. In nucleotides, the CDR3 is TGCGCCAGCAGTGAGCCGAACACTGAAGCTTTCTTT.

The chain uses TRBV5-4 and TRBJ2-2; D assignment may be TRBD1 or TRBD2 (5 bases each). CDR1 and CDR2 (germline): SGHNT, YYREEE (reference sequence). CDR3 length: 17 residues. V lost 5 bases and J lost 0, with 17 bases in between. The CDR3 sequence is CASRLWGGRSNTGELFF. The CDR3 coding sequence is TGTGCCAGCAGGCTGTGGGGCGGGCGATCGAACACCGGGGAGCTGTTTTTT.